A single sample gave rise to the 5 T cell receptor beta chains below, sequenced in a study of shared clonotypes between healthy human individuals. Profiling relied on immunoSEQ multiplex PCR, and the TCRdb table lists in-frame clones only, not all of them. The table lists 2 million to 3 million clones, over 85% of them singletons. Sequencing was carried out using naive CD4+ T cells from PBMCs. The subset was: CD45RA+ positively selected. The receptors come from a young man in good health. Some clones in this sample may be carry-over from other donors' samples.

The CDR3 DNA sequence: TGTGCCAGCAGCTTAGTGGGACACCCGGGAGGGACCCAGTACTTC. This gives the protein CASSLVGHPGGTQYF. The chain is built from TRBV11-2 and TRBJ2-5; tentatively, D is TRBD2 (7 bases). The CDR3 spans 15 residues. Germline V gives CDR1 SGHAT, CDR2 FQNNGV. Trimming took off 1 base at V and 7 bases at J, with 16 bases between the two ends.

V is TRBV18 and J is TRBJ2-2; D ambiguous. The ends were cut back, 1 base at V and 1 base at J, with 10 bases in the middle. CDR3 length: 16 residues. The germline V gene encodes CDR1 KGHSH and CDR2 LQKENI. The CDR3 sequence: CASSPQSPGNTGELFF. The CDR3, as DNA: TGTGCCAGCTCACCACAATCCCCGGGGAACACCGGGGAGCTGTTTTTT.

As regards this clone: The identical CDR3 is also encoded by other nucleotide sequences in the sample. The V call is TRBV30, the J call TRBJ1-3, with D unclear. CDR1 is GTSNPN and CDR2 is SVGIG in the germline V gene (reference sequence). The CDR3 contains 12 residues. Trimming cost V 1 base and J 5 bases, with 6 bases left between them. The CDR3 DNA is TGTGCCTGGAGTGACAGACGAAACACCATATATTTT. Encoded protein: CAWSDRRNTIYF.

The chain couples TRBV5-1 to TRBJ2-7; D might be TRBD2 (6 bases). The CDR3 spans 16 residues. With 0 bases removed from V and 3 bases from J, the gap between germline ends came to 16 bases. Germline values: CDR1 SGHRS, CDR2 YFSETQ. CDR3 DNA: TGCGCCAGCAGCTTGGTAGACCGTAGCGGCGGCTACGAGCAGTACTTC. It codes for CASSLVDRSGGYEQYF.

V gene TRBV6-5 combines with J gene TRBJ1-1, with a possible D match to TRBD1 (5 bases). This CDR3 is built from 11 residues. The germline V and J ends were trimmed by 7 bases and 10 bases, with 13 bases remaining between them. Germline loops: CDR1 MNHEY, CDR2 SVGAGI. CDR3: CASTTGRRAFF. The CDR3 DNA follows: TGTGCCAGCACCACGGGGCGCAGAGCTTTCTTT.